This T cell receptor beta chain was sequenced during a study of graft-versus-host responses after intestinal transplantation. Repertoires were generated with immunoSEQ multiplex PCR, while TCRdb's copy carries only in-frame clones and drops some. The data hold roughly 92,000 clones, with roughly 90% observed a single time. A note on this clone: The antigen is undetermined.

Between the trimmed V and J ends, which lost 2 bases and 8 bases, there was a span of 9 bases. Germline V lookup: CDR1 KGHSH, CDR2 LQKENI. The CDR3 has 13 residues. The source is a human donor who received an intestinal transplant. The chain has TRBV18 and TRBJ1-4; D may be TRBD1 (5 bases). The sample was unstimulated CD4+ T cells sorted from spleen or lymph node cells, taken before intestinal transplant. The CDR3 region is CASSPTEGEKLFF. The CDR3 DNA is TGTGCCAGCTCACCAACGGAGGGGGAAAAACTGTTTTTT.